This T cell receptor (beta chain) appears in the sequencing data of a study of T-cell reconstitution after alpha-beta-depleted transplantation in children. Molecular barcoding with unique molecular identifiers was used for the TCRbeta library. TCRdb redid the calling of the PCR reads with MiXCR, one entry per CDR3 protein. The repertoire holds fewer than 550,000 distinct CDR3 sequences, with around 10% as singletons. This CDR3 is built from 16 residues. Germline loops: CDR1 KGHSH, CDR2 LQKENI. With 3 bases clipped from V and 2 bases from J, the junction kept 10 bases outside the gene matches. The study's findings and limits: Alpha-beta T cells about two months after transplant reportedly derived from several hundred expanded graft clones. Surviving recipient T cells and thymic progenitors accounted for the high day-60 TCRbeta diversity observed in some patients. By one year post-transplant, T-cell counts and diversity largely arose from T cells that were newly produced.

About this clonotype itself: Its target is unknown.

The genes are TRBV18 and TRBJ2-7; TRBD1 agrees at 7 bases. This clonotype originated in a female patient aged 2-15 years who had a stem cell transplant for aplastic anemia, so the T cells may come from the graft donor. This sample comprised PBMCs, mostly from graft donor cells, obtained 180 days after TCRalphabeta/CD19-depleted stem cell transplant. The CDR3, as DNA: TGTGCCAGCTCACCCCAACAGGGGTCATCCACCTACGAGCAGTACTTC. Its protein product is CASSPQQGSSTYEQYF. The full variable domain, its missing parts supplied by reference TRBV18 and TRBJ2-7, is NAGVMQNPRHLVRRRGQEARLRCSPMKGHSHVYWYRQLPEEGLKFMVYLQKENIIDESGMPKERFSAEFPKEGPSILRIQQVVRGDSAAYFCASSPQQGSSTYEQYFGPGTRLTVT.